Below, one TCR beta chain is given with its context. Its antigen remains unidentified. Full-length variable regions came from constant-region reverse primers plus semi-nested Nested Universal Primer A PCR. TCRdb itself ran the 5' RACE reads through MiXCR, one entry per CDR3 protein. The data show tens of thousands of distinct CDR3 sequences, 20% to 25% seen once. Study-wide results and limits: Greatest tumor Treg TCR overlap was with tumor naive CD4+ cells.

This CDR3 has 13 amino acids. Germline lookup yields CDR1 MDHEN and CDR2 SYDVKM. Trimming left V 5 bases short and J 2 bases short, with 10 bases between. The TCR originated in a female donor with breast cancer. The material sequenced was memory CD4+ T cells sorted from a lymph node. The subset here: memory CD4+ T cells, CD4+CD45RO+CD25-. The chain has TRBV28 and TRBJ2-7; perhaps TRBD1 as D (5 bases). The CDR3 protein is CASSGHPTYEQYF. CDR3 bases: TGTGCCAGCAGTGGACACCCAACCTACGAGCAGTACTTC.